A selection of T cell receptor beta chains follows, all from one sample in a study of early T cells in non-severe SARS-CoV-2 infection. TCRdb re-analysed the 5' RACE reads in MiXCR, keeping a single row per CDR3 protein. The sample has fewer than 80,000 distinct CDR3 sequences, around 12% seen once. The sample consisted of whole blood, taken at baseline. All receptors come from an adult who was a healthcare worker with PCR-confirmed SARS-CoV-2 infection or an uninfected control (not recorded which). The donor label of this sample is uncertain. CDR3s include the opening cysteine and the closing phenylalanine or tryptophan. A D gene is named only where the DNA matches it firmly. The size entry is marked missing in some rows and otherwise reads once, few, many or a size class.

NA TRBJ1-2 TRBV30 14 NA CAWSSVARADGYTF TGTGCCTGGAGTTCGGTGGCGAGGGCTGATGGCTACACCTTC
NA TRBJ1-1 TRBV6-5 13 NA CASSYMSGTEAFF TGTGCCAGCAGTTACATGTCGGGCACTGAAGCTTTCTTT
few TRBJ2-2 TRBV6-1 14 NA CASRNLGDAGELFF TGTGCCAGCAGGAATTTGGGGGACGCCGGGGAGCTGTTTTTT
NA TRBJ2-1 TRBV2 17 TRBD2 CASSDPRLAGGEVEQFF TGTGCCAGCAGTGACCCCCGACTAGCGGGGGGTGAAGTTGAGCAGTTCTTC
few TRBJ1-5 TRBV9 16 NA CASSVDLRYSNQPQHF TGTGCCAGCAGCGTAGATCTCAGATATAGCAATCAGCCCCAGCATTTT
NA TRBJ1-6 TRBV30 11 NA CAWSRDSPLHF TGTGCCTGGAGTCGGGACTCACCCCTCCACTTT
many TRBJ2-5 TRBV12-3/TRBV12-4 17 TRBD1 CASSTYDMTGVQETQYF TGTGCCAGCAGTACCTACGATATGACAGGGGTCCAAGAGACCCAGTACTTC
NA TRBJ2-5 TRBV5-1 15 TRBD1 CASSEGQGSQETQYF TGCGCCAGCAGTGAGGGACAGGGATCCCAAGAGACCCAGTACTTC
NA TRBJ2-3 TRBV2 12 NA CAEGQGTDTQYF TGTGCCGAGGGGCAGGGAACAGATACGCAGTATTTT
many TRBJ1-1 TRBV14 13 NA CASSRPHGTEAFF TGTGCCAGCAGCCGCCCCCATGGAACTGAAGCTTTCTTT
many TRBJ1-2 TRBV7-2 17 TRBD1 CASSPPDGQGAGYGYTF TGTGCCAGCAGCCCCCCGGACGGACAGGGGGCAGGGTATGGCTACACCTTC
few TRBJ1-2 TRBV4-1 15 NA CASSQGRLQSYGYTF TGCGCCAGCAGCCAAGGACGGCTGCAAAGCTATGGCTACACCTTC
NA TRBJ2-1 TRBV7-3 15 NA CASSPGVSSYNEQFF TGTGCCAGCAGCCCCGGGGTGAGCTCCTACAATGAGCAGTTCTTC
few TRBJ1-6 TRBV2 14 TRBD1 CASRGQGVDSPLHF TGTGCCAGCAGAGGACAGGGGGTGGATTCACCCCTCCACTTT
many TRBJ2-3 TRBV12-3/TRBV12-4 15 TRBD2 CASSYGGSDTDTQYF TGTGCCAGCAGTTACGGGGGGTCCGACACAGATACGCAGTATTTT
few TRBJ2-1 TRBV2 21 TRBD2 CASSLHLAGTKQIGLIDEQFF TGTGCCAGCAGTCTCCACTTAGCGGGAACTAAGCAAATAGGTCTTATCGATGAGCAGTTCTTC
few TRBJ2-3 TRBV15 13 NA CATQQLLTDTQYF TGTGCCACCCAACAGCTTCTCACAGATACGCAGTATTTT
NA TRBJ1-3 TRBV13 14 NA CASSRSGAGNTIYF TGTGCCAGCAGCCGGTCAGGGGCAGGAAACACCATATATTTT
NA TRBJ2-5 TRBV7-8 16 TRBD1 CASSLNARGPGETQYF TGTGCCAGCAGCTTAAATGCAAGGGGGCCAGGAGAGACCCAGTACTTC